Listed below are T cell receptor beta chains from one sample, sequenced in a study of blood T cell repertoires in COVID-19. Libraries were prepared by immunoSEQ multiplex PCR; TCRdb keeps only in-frame clonotypes and omits some of them. The sample shows 65,000 to 70,000 clones, approximately 87% of them seen only once. Sequencing was performed on peripheral blood. Receptor source: a man aged 45-60 years with active COVID-19. Both conserved end residues are part of each CDR3. The order of the fields is CDR3 length, V gene, J gene, D gene, CDR3 protein. A D gene is named only where the DNA matches it firmly.

13,TRBV12-3/TRBV12-4,TRBJ1-5,TRBD1,CASSLTGGLPQHF
15,TRBV11-2,TRBJ2-1,.,CASSIAPGPRREQFF
14,TRBV19,TRBJ2-7,TRBD2,CASSMGTSLTEQYF
15,TRBV18,TRBJ2-3,.,CASSRAYTSTDTQYF
16,TRBV5-1,TRBJ1-3,.,CASSLGGAISGNTIYF
16,TRBV28,TRBJ1-5,.,CASSLGAGANDQPQHF
13,TRBV27,TRBJ2-7,.,CASRVLASYEQYF
17,TRBV24-1,TRBJ2-1,TRBD2,CATSLPGLAASYNEQFF
15,TRBV11-2,TRBJ2-7,TRBD2,CASSLGTSGSYEQYF
14,TRBV11-2,TRBJ1-1,TRBD1,CASSQGAADTEAFF
14,TRBV2,TRBJ2-1,TRBD2,CASRGTSGTHEQFF
14,TRBV5-1,TRBJ2-5,.,CASSLYTGQETQYF
13,TRBV19,TRBJ2-7,TRBD1,CASSPGGGYEQYF
15,TRBV9,TRBJ2-3,.,CASSSRQGGTDTQYF
15,TRBV7-2,TRBJ2-7,.,CASSLGYDKTYEQYF
16,TRBV18,TRBJ1-3,.,CASSPSSMEVGNTIYF
13,TRBV7-9,TRBJ1-2,.,CASTQRTALGYTF
15,TRBV9,TRBJ1-3,.,CASSLPGVFGNTIYF
13,TRBV18,TRBJ2-5,.,CASSPEGRETQYF
13,TRBV7-2,TRBJ1-1,.,CASSRGLNTEAFF
14,TRBV28,TRBJ2-7,TRBD2,CASSALRGGYEQYF
16,TRBV4-1,TRBJ2-1,TRBD2,CASSHLIAGGIYEQFF
13,TRBV18,TRBJ1-2,.,CASSPDGNYGYTF
16,TRBV19,TRBJ2-5,TRBD2,CASSIRASGSRETQYF
13,TRBV28,TRBJ2-7,.,CASSGGTDWVQYF
13,TRBV6-5,TRBJ1-2,.,CASSQQGSYGYTF
15,TRBV7-2,TRBJ1-4,TRBD1,CASSLDRDRAEKLFF
14,TRBV10-3,TRBJ2-5,.,CAISESAGSETQYF
14,TRBV11-3,TRBJ2-1,.,CASSTGWSGNEQFF